Below, one TCR beta chain is given with its context. Its antigen is currently unknown. These data come from a study of vaccination effects on CD4 cells after COVID-19. Study observations and caveats: Vaccine- and infection-induced clones showed marked clonal contraction late following vaccination.

Only in-frame clones appear in the TCRdb table, and some are missing; sequencing was by immunoSEQ multiplex PCR. The table has roughly 41,000 clones, under 70% seen once. Prior to sequencing, the ViraFEST assay stimulated PBMC with viral peptide pools, which expanded the antigen-specific CD4+ T cells. It was after around eleven days of culture that CD4+ T cells were isolated. The study found no prior SARS-CoV-2 infection in the vaccine recipients, who tested negative for nucleocapsid antibodies. Germline CDR1 is MNHEY and CDR2 is SMNVEV (reference sequence). The CDR3 spans 15 residues. The ends were cut back, 5 bases at V and 0 bases at J, with 10 bases in the middle.

The material sequenced was CD4+ T cells from PBMCs cultured with HCoV-OC43 spike peptides, taken before COVID-19 vaccination. Subset denoted: HCoV-OC43 spike overlapping peptide pool stimulation. The chain links TRBV27 to TRBJ1-4, with no clear D. The TCR was taken from a human donor who received a COVID-19 vaccine. CDR3 bases: TGTGCCAGCAGTCCCAACCCAACAACTAATGAAAAACTGTTTTTT. Translated, it gives CASSPNPTTNEKLFF.